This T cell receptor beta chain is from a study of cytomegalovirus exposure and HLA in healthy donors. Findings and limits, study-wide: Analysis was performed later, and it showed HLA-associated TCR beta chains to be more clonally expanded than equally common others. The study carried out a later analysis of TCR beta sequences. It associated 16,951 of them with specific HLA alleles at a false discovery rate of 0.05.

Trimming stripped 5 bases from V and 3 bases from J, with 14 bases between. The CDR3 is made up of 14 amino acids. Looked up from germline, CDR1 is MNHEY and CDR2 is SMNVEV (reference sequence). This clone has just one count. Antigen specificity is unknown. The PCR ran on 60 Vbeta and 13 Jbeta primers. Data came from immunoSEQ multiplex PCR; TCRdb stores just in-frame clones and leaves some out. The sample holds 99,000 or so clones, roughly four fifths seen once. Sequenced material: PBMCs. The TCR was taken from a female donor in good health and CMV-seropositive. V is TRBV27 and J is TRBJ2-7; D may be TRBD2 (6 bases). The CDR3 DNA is TGTGCCAGCAGTATAACGGGAGATTTCTACGAGCAGTACTTC. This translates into CASSITGDFYEQYF.